These T cell receptor beta chains were read from a single sample in a study of T and B cells in COVID-19 patients. TCRdb ran MiXCR on the multiplex PCR reads and lists one entry per CDR3 protein. This sample has 20,000 to 30,000 distinct CDR3 sequences; approximately 32% occur once, and the top ten carry 1.7%. Material: blood. These receptors came from a human donor who had recovered from COVID-19. CDR3s include the opening cysteine and the closing phenylalanine or tryptophan. A D gene is named only where the DNA matches it firmly. Clone sizes are given selectively: once, few, many, or a class where the clone is expanded.

CDR3aa,CDR3nt,d_gene,v_gene,len,j_gene,abundance
CASSRQGPYNEQFF,TGTGCCAGCAGCCGACAGGGGCCCTACAATGAGCAGTTCTTC,TRBD1,TRBV12-3/TRBV12-4,14,TRBJ2-1,few
CASGANTGELFF,TGTGCCAGCGGGGCCAACACCGGGGAGCTGTTTTTT,.,TRBV6-2/TRBV6-3,12,TRBJ2-2,many
CASSQVVGDYEQYF,TGCGCCAGCAGCCAAGTCGTTGGGGACTACGAGCAGTACTTC,.,TRBV4-2,14,TRBJ2-7,.
CASSLTEGGTEAFF,TGTGCCAGCAGCTTAACTGAAGGGGGGACTGAAGCTTTCTTT,.,TRBV7-2,14,TRBJ1-1,once
CASSFGQGLETQYF,TGTGCCAGCAGCTTCGGACAGGGGTTAGAGACCCAGTACTTC,TRBD1,TRBV11-1,14,TRBJ2-5,once
CASSVGQLGEQYF,TGTGCCAGCAGCGTAGGGCAATTGGGCGAGCAGTACTTC,.,TRBV9,13,TRBJ2-7,.
CASSFGSLTGELFF,TGTGCCAGCAGCTTTGGGTCTCTCACCGGGGAGCTGTTTTTT,.,TRBV5-4,14,TRBJ2-2,few
CASSWGTGNAGELFF,TGTGCCAGCAGTTGGGGGACAGGGAACGCCGGGGAGCTGTTTTTT,TRBD1,TRBV6-2/TRBV6-3,15,TRBJ2-2,.
CASQGLAGGDTQYF,TGTGCCAGCCAGGGACTAGCGGGGGGAGATACGCAGTATTTT,TRBD2,TRBV19,14,TRBJ2-3,medium-sized
CASSQDFRTSGGEQYF,TGCGCCAGCAGCCAAGACTTCAGGACTAGCGGGGGAGAGCAGTACTTC,TRBD2,TRBV4-3,16,TRBJ2-7,.
CATSRARETQYF,TGTGCCACCAGCAGAGCAAGGGAGACCCAGTACTTC,.,TRBV15,12,TRBJ2-5,many
CASSQYGDRNTGELFF,TGTGCCAGCAGCCAATACGGGGACAGGAACACCGGGGAGCTGTTTTTT,TRBD1,TRBV6-5,16,TRBJ2-2,few
CASSSTVPSYGYTF,TGTGCCAGCAGTTCGACAGTCCCCTCCTATGGCTACACCTTC,.,TRBV27,14,TRBJ1-2,.
CASSLRGRAANTGELFF,TGTGCCAGCAGTCTGCGAGGGAGAGCTGCGAACACCGGGGAGCTGTTTTTT,.,TRBV12-3/TRBV12-4,17,TRBJ2-2,many
CASSKTGGTSNQPQHF,TGTGCCAGCAGTAAAACAGGGGGGACTAGCAATCAGCCCCAGCATTTT,TRBD1,TRBV6-2/TRBV6-3,16,TRBJ1-5,.
CASSRGRSSGANVLTF,TGTGCCAGCAGCCGCGGACGGAGCTCTGGGGCCAACGTCCTGACTTTC,.,TRBV7-9,16,TRBJ2-6,.
CATSDLTAGYTF,TGTGCCACCAGTGATTTGACGGCCGGCTACACCTTC,.,TRBV24-1,12,TRBJ1-2,.
CAASGHLTEAFF,TGTGCCGCCTCGGGACACCTGACTGAAGCTTTCTTT,.,TRBV6-2/TRBV6-3,12,TRBJ1-1,.
CASSPTSDGLSEQFF,TGTGCCAGCAGCCCTACCTCGGACGGACTAAGTGAGCAGTTCTTC,.,TRBV11-1,15,TRBJ2-1,.
CAWSEGISTDTQYF,TGTGCCTGGTCTGAGGGCATTAGCACAGATACGCAGTATTTT,.,TRBV30,14,TRBJ2-3,.
CASSFPPARTGLGEQYF,TGTGCCAGCAGCTTCCCTCCCGCCCGGACAGGTCTTGGCGAGCAGTACTTC,TRBD1,TRBV5-6,17,TRBJ2-7,few
CASNRGGSKETQYF,TGTGCCAGCAACAGAGGGGGGAGCAAAGAGACCCAGTACTTC,.,TRBV7-2,14,TRBJ2-5,.
CASSGKDMPGDEQYF,TGTGCCAGTAGTGGAAAGGACATGCCCGGGGACGAGCAGTACTTC,.,TRBV19,15,TRBJ2-7,medium-sized
CATSRGSPIRGDEQFF,TGTGCCACCAGCAGAGGGTCGCCTATCAGGGGCGATGAGCAGTTCTTC,.,TRBV15,16,TRBJ2-1,medium-sized
CASSLGLADGVSRYNEQFF,TGCGCCAGCAGCTTGGGACTAGCGGACGGGGTCAGTAGGTACAATGAGCAGTTCTTC,TRBD2,TRBV5-1,19,TRBJ2-1,.
CASSEEGAGANTGELFF,TGTGCCAGCAGTGAAGAGGGGGCAGGGGCGAACACCGGGGAGCTGTTTTTT,TRBD1,TRBV6-1,17,TRBJ2-2,.
CASTGRVDFHEQYF,TGTGCCAGCACTGGAAGGGTAGATTTTCACGAGCAGTACTTC,.,TRBV6-2/TRBV6-3,14,TRBJ2-7,.
CASSLGRDPSYEQYF,TGTGCCAGCAGCTTAGGCAGGGACCCCTCCTACGAGCAGTACTTC,.,TRBV7-2,15,TRBJ2-7,few
CASSRTVGTEAFF,TGTGCCAGCAGCCGGACAGTTGGAACTGAAGCTTTCTTT,.,TRBV27,13,TRBJ1-1,.
CASSYTTQGSSYNSPLHF,TGTGCCAGCAGTTACACGACCCAGGGAAGCTCCTATAATTCACCCCTCCACTTT,.,TRBV6-5,18,TRBJ1-6,few
CASSINRSGGQPQHF,TGTGCCAGCAGTATTAATCGATCCGGGGGTCAGCCCCAGCATTTT,.,TRBV12-3/TRBV12-4,15,TRBJ1-5,few
CASSNRDRNTEAFF,TGTGCCAGCAGCAACCGGGACAGGAACACTGAAGCTTTCTTT,TRBD1,TRBV6-1,14,TRBJ1-1,few
CASRGTGMGTQYF,TGTGCCAGCAGGGGGACTGGGATGGGTACGCAGTATTTT,.,TRBV6-5,13,TRBJ2-3,.
CASSPPWDRRSMNTEAFF,TGTGCCAGCTCACCACCGTGGGACAGGAGGTCGATGAACACTGAAGCTTTCTTT,TRBD1,TRBV18,18,TRBJ1-1,few
CASQGETQYF,TGTGCCAGCCAAGGAGAGACCCAGTACTTC,.,TRBV19,10,TRBJ2-5,many
CASSISGVAKNIQYF,TGTGCCAGTAGTATCTCAGGGGTGGCCAAAAACATTCAGTACTTC,.,TRBV19,15,TRBJ2-4,few
CASTYVRGSSSSYEQYF,TGTGCCAGCACCTATGTCAGGGGGTCTTCTTCCTCCTACGAGCAGTACTTC,TRBD1,TRBV5-6,17,TRBJ2-7,.
CASSPLAGGPVYEQYF,TGTGCCAGCAGCCCGCTGGCGGGAGGGCCGGTCTACGAGCAGTACTTC,TRBD2,TRBV7-2,16,TRBJ2-7,.
CSAREKTQYF,TGCAGTGCTAGAGAAAAGACCCAGTACTTC,.,TRBV29-1,10,TRBJ2-5,once
CASRPRTGGFYSPLHF,TGTGCCAGCAGACCTCGGACAGGGGGCTTTTATTCACCCCTCCACTTT,TRBD1,TRBV6-2/TRBV6-3,16,TRBJ1-6,.
CASSVTGGSNQPQHF,TGTGCCAGTAGTGTCACAGGGGGGAGCAATCAGCCCCAGCATTTT,TRBD1,TRBV19,15,TRBJ1-5,.
CASSSRFWGGLGTNEKLFF,TGTGCCAGCAGTTCCCGTTTTTGGGGTGGACTAGGAACTAATGAAAAACTGTTTTTT,.,TRBV27,19,TRBJ1-4,.
CASSKTSGTPTLRTEAFF,TGTGCCAGTAGTAAAACCTCCGGGACACCTACCTTGCGGACTGAAGCTTTCTTT,.,TRBV19,18,TRBJ1-1,.
CASSPTSGSLGGSYEQYF,TGTGCCAGCTCACCGACTAGCGGGAGTTTGGGGGGCTCCTACGAGCAGTACTTC,TRBD2,TRBV18,18,TRBJ2-7,.
CASSPRLTLTGRANYGYTF,TGTGCCAGCAGCCCCCGACTTACCTTGACAGGACGAGCTAACTATGGCTACACCTTC,.,TRBV7-2,19,TRBJ1-2,.
CASSYYRISSYEQYF,TGTGCCAGCAGTTACTACAGGATTAGCTCCTACGAGCAGTACTTC,.,TRBV6-6,15,TRBJ2-7,.